The clone carrying this T cell receptor (beta chain) was recorded a few times. Its antigen is unidentified. CDR3 length equals 14 residues. Deletions cut 4 bases from V and 0 bases from J, with 10 bases between. Per germline, CDR1 SGHRS and CDR2 YFSETQ. The entry originates in a study of T cell responses to AZD1222 COVID-19 vaccine. Study-wide results and caveats: Mapped onto spike, vaccine-associated CD4 TCRs spanned it and were dominant at 160-218 and 743-854.

Clones were sequenced by immunoSEQ multiplex PCR, and TCRdb holds only the in-frame ones, with some missing. The data show 84,000 or so clones, about 86% seen once. This chain uses TRBV5-1 with TRBJ1-1; perhaps TRBD1 as D (5 bases). The receptor was isolated from an adult in good health. Specimen: peripheral blood, collected on day 0 of AZD1222 vaccination. The CDR3 sequence is CASSPDTLNTEAFF. CDR3 sequence (DNA): TGCGCCAGCAGCCCGGACACGTTGAACACTGAAGCTTTCTTT.